This T cell receptor beta chain was documented in a study of Graves' ophthalmopathy and Graves' hyperthyroidism. Study-level results: The majority of expanded thyroid clonotypes above 0.001 frequency also occurred in blood. Discrimination between ophthalmopathy and stable hyperthyroidism by a 13-signature model showed approximately 89% sensitivity and roughly 81% specificity.

Moderate-to-severe activity, with CAS ≥3, NOSPECS ≥4 and duration under 3 months, characterized the donors with ophthalmopathy. The authors isolated PBMCs from around 9.8 ml of fresh peripheral blood. This clonotype occurred many times. What it binds is not known. TCR beta CDR3 regions were amplified from RNA transcripts. RT-PCR with HTBI primers came first, then second-round multiplex PCR. Each CDR3 protein gets one entry after TCRdb re-called the multiplex PCR reads with MiXCR. Of nearly 400,000 distinct CDR3 sequences in the sample, about a sixth were seen once. The V end lost 10 bases, the J end lost 0 bases, and 18 bases lay between the germline ends. Germline loops: CDR1 MDHEN, CDR2 SYDVKM. There are 15 residues in the CDR3.

The chain is built from TRBV28 and TRBJ1-2; TRBD1 might be the D (5 bases). The sequence was collected from a woman aged 18-29 years with Graves' ophthalmopathy. Sequencing was carried out using peripheral blood. The CDR3 DNA reads TGTGCCACCATTTTCAGGAGGGGAACTAACTATGGCTACACCTTC. Protein: CATIFRRGTNYGYTF.